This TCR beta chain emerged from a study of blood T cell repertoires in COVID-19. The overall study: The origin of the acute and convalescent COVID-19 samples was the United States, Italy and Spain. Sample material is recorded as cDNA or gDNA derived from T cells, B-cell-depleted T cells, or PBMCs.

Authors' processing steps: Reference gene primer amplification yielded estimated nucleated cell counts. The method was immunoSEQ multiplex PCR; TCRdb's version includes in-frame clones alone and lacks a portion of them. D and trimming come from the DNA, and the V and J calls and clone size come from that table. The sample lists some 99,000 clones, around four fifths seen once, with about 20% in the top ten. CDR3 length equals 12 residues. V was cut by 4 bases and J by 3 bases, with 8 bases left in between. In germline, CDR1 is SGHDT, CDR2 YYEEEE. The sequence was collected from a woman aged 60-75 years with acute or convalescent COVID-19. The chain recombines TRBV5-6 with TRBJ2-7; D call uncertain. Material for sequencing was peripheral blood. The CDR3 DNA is TGTGCCAGCAGCATATCGGGCTACGAGCAGTACTTC. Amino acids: CASSISGYEQYF.